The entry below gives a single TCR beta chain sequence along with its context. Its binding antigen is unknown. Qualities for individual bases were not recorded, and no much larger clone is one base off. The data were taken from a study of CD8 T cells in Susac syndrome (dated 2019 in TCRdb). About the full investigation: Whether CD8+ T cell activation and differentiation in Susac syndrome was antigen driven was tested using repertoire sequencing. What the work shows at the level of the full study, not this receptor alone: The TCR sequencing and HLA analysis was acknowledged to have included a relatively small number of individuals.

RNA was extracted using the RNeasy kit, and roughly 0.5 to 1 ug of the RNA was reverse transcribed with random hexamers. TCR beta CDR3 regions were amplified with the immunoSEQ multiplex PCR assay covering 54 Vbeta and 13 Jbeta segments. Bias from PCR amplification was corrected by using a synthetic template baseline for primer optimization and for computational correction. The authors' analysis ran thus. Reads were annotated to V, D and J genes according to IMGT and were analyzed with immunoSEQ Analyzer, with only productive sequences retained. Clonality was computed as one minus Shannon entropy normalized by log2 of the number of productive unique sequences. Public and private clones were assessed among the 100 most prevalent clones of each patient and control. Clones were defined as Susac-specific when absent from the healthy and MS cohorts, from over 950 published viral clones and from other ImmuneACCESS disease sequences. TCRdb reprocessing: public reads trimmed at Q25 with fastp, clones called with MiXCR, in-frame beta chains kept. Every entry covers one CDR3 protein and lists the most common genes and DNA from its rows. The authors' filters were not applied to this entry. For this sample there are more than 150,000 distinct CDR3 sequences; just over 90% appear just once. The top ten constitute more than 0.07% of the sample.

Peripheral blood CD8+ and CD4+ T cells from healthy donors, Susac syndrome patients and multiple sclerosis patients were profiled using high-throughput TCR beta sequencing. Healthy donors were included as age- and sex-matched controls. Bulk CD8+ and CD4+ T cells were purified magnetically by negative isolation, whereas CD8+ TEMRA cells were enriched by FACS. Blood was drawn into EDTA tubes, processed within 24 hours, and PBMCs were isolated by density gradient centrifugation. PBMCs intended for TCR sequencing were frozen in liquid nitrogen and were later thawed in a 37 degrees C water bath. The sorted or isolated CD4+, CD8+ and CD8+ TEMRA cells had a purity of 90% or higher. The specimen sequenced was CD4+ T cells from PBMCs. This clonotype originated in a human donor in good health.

The CDR3 loop reads CASSSEGLLQETQYF. The nucleotide sequence reads as follows: TGCGCCAGCAGCTCCGAGGGACTACTCCAAGAGACCCAGTACTTC. This chain is built from TRBV5-1 and TRBJ2-5; TRBD2 matches 7 bases in the middle. Trimming takes 3 bases off V and 1 base off J; junction bases not matched to a gene: 6. The CDR3 has 15 amino acids, counting the end cysteine and phenylalanine. The retained sequence is limited to the CDR3, 45 bases, with the frame set at the first base. The germline V gene encodes CDR1 SGHRS and CDR2 YFSETQ.